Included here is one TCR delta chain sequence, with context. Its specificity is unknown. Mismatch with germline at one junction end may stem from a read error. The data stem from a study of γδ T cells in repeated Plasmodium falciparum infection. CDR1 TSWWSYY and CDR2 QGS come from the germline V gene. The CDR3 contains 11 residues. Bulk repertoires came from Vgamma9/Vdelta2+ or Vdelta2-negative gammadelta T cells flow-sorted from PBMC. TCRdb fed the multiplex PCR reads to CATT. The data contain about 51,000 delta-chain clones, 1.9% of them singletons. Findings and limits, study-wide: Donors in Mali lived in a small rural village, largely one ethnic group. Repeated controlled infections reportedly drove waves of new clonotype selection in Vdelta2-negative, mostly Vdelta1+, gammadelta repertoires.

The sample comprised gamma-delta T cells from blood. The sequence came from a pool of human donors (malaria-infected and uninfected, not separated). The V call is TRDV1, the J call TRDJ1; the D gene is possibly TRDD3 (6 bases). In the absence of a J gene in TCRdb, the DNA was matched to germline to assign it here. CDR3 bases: TGCTCTGGGGAACCCCGAGGCGAACTCATCTTT. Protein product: CSGEPRGELIF.